This T cell receptor beta chain comes out of a study of blood T cell repertoires in COVID-19. The wider study: PBMCs, B-cell-depleted T cells, or T cells provided the cDNA or gDNA that made up the material.

Original data processing: Quantification of nucleated cells was approximated via reference gene primer amplification. Sequencing used immunoSEQ multiplex PCR; TCRdb keeps in-frame clones, though not all of them. V and J calls and clone size come straight from that table; D and trimming were deduced from the DNA. The repertoire holds more than 200,000 clones, with about 90% as singletons. The CDR3 loop spans 15 amino acids. J lost 5 bases, V lost 0 bases, and 2 bases had no gene match. Germline V gives CDR1 LGHDT, CDR2 YNNKEL (reference sequence). The receptor was derived from a woman in her 30s with acute COVID-19. The J gene is TRBJ2-5, the V gene TRBV3-1 (or the pseudogene TRBV3-2); 11 nucleotides line up with TRBD2. Sequenced input: PBMCs or T cells enriched from blood (not recorded which). The CDR3 DNA sequence: TGTGCCAGCAGCCAAGAATCTAGCGGGGGGGAGACCCAGTACTTC. Encoded protein: CASSQESSGGETQYF.